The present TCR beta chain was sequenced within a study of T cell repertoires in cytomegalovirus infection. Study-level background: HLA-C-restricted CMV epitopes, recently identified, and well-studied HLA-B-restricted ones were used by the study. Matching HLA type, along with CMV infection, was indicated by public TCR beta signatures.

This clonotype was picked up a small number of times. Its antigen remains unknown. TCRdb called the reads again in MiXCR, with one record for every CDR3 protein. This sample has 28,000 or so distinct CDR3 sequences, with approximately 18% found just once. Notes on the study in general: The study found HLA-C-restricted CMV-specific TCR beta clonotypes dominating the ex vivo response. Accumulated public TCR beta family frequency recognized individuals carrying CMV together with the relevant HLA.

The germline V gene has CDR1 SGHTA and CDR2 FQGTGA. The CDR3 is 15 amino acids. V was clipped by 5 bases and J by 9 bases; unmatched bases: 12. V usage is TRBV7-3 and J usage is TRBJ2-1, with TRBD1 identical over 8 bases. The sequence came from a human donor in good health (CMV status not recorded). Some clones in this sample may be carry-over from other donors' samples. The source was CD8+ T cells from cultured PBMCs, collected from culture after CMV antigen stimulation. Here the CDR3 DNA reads TGTGCCAGCAGCCCCTCCGGGCAGGGGGCAGGTGAGCAGTTCTTC. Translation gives CASSPSGQGAGEQFF.